This T cell receptor (beta chain) was sequenced for a study of blood T cell repertoires in COVID-19. The table lists this clone with a few counts. TCRdb keeps only in-frame clones here, not all; method: immunoSEQ multiplex PCR. This sample carries about 33,000 clones, 70% to 90% of them seen once, and the ten largest clones take roughly 23%. This CDR3 is 13 amino acids long. The germline V and J ends were trimmed by 0 bases and 5 bases, with 8 bases remaining between them. The rearrangement links TRBV12-3 or TRBV12-4 to TRBJ2-7; D is perhaps TRBD1 (6 bases). The sequencing sample was made of peripheral blood. This sequence originates from a woman of 80 years or more with active or convalescent COVID-19. The CDR3 region is CASSLARGDEQYF. CDR3 coding DNA: TGTGCCAGCAGTTTAGCCAGGGGTGACGAGCAGTACTTC.